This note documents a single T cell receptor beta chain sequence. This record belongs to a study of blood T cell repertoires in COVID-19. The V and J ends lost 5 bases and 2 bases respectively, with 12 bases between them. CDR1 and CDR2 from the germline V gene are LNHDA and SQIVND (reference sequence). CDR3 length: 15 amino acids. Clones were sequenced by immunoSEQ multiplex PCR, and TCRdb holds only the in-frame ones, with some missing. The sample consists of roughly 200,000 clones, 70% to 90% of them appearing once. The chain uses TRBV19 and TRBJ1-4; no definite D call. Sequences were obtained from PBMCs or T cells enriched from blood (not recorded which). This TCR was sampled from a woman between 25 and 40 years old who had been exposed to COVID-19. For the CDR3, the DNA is TGTGCCAGTAGTCTTTCGGGTTGGACTAATGAAAAACTGTTTTTT. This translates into CASSLSGWTNEKLFF.